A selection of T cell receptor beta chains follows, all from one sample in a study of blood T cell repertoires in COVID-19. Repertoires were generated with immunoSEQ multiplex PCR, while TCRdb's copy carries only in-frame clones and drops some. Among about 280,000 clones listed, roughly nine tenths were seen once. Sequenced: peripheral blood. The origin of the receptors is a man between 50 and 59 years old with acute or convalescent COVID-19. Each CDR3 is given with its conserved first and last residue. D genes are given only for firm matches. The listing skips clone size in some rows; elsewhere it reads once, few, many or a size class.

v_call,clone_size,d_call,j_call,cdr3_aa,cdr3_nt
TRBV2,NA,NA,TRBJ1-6,CASMQVVDSPLHF,TGTGCCAGCATGCAGGTAGTTGATTCACCCCTCCACTTT
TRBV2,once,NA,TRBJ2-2,CASSVVTPTGELFF,TGTGCCAGCAGTGTGGTCACTCCCACCGGGGAGCTGTTTTTT
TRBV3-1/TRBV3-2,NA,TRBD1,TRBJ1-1,CASSRPQGARAFF,TGTGCCAGCAGCCGCCCACAGGGGGCGAGAGCTTTCTTT
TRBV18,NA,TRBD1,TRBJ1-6,CASSSGQGNNSPLHF,TGTGCCAGCTCGTCCGGACAGGGGAACAATTCACCCCTCCACTTT
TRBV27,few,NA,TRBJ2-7,CASSETRDMPLHEQYF,TGTGCCAGCAGTGAAACCCGGGACATGCCGCTCCACGAGCAGTACTTC
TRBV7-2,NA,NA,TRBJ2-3,CASSPRNTDTQYF,TGTGCCAGCAGCCCGAGGAATACAGATACGCAGTATTTT
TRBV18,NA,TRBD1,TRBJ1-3,CASSATGPLATGNTIYF,TGTGCCAGCTCAGCGACAGGGCCCTTGGCGACTGGAAACACCATATATTTT
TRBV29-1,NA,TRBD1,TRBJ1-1,CSVGTGEAFF,TGCAGCGTAGGGACAGGGGAAGCTTTCTTT
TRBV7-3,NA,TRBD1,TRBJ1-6,CASSEGAYSPLHF,TGTGCCAGCAGCGAGGGGGCATATTCACCCCTCCACTTT
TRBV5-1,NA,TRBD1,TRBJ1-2,CASSRGQRLSHGYTF,TGCGCCAGCAGCCGGGGACAGAGGTTATCCCATGGCTACACCTTC
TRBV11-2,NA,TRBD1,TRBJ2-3,CASSLDYGQATLTDTQYF,TGTGCCAGCAGCTTAGATTATGGACAGGCGACCCTCACAGATACGCAGTATTTT
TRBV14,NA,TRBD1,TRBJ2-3,CASSQRLGQGAPDTQYF,TGTGCCAGCAGCCAAAGACTGGGACAGGGGGCCCCAGATACGCAGTATTTT
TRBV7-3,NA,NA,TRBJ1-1,CASSFRGRGTEAFF,TGTGCCAGCAGCTTTAGGGGAAGGGGTACTGAAGCTTTCTTT